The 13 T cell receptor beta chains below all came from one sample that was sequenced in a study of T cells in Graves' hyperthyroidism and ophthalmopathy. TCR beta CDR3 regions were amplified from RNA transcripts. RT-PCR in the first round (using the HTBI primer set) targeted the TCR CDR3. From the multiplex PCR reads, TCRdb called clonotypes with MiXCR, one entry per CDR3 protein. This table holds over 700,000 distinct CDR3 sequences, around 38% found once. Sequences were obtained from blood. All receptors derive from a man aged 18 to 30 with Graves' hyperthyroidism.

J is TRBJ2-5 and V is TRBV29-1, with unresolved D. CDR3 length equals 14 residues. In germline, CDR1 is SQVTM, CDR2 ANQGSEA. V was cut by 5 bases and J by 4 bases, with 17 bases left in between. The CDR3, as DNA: TGCAGCGTTCGAAGAGGTTCAGGTGTAGAGACCCAGTACTTC. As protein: CSVRRGSGVETQYF. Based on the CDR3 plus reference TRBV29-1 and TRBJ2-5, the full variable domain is SAVISQKPSRDICQRGTSLTIQCQVDSQVTMMFWYRQQPGQSLTLIATANQGSEATYESGFVIDKFPISRPNLTFSTLTVSNMSPEDSSIYLCSVRRGSGVETQYFGPGTRLLVL.

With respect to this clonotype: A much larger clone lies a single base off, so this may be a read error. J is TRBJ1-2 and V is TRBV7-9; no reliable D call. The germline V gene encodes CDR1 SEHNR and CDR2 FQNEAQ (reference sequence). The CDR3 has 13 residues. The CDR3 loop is CAGSLDPDYGYTF. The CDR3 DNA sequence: TGTGCCGGCAGCCTGGACCCGGACTATGGCTACACCTTC. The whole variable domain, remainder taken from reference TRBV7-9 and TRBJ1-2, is DTGVSQNPRHKITKRGQNVTFRCDPISEHNRLYWYRQTLGQGPEFLTYFQNEAQLEKSRLLSDRFSAERPKGSFSTLEIQRTEQGDSAMYLCAGSLDPDYGYTFGSGTRLTVV.

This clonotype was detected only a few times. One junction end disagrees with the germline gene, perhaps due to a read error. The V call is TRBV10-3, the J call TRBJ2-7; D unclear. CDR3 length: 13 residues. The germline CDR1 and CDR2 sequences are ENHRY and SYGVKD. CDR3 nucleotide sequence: TGTGCCAGCAGTGATGTATCGCGGTACGAGCAGTACTTC. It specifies CASSDVSRYEQYF.

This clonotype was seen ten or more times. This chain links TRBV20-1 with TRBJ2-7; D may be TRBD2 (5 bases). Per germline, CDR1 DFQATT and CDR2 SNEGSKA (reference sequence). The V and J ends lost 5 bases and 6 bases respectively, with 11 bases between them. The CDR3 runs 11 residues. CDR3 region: CSAPFRGEQYF. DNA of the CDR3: TGCAGTGCTCCTTTTCGGGGCGAGCAGTACTTC.

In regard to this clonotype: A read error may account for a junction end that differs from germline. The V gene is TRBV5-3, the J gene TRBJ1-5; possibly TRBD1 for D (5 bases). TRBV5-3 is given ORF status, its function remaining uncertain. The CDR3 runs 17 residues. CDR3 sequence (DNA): TGTGCCAGCAGCTTGGAGGCGGCCGTTGAGGGGAATCAGCCCCAGCATTTT. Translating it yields CASSLEAAVEGNQPQHF.

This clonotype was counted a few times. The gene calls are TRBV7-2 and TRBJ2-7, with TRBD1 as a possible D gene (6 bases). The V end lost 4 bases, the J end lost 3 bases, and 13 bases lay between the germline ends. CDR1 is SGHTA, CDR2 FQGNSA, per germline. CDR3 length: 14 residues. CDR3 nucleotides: TGTGCCAGCAGCTGGGGGCTTGAGTTCTACGAGCAGTACTTC. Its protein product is CASSWGLEFYEQYF.

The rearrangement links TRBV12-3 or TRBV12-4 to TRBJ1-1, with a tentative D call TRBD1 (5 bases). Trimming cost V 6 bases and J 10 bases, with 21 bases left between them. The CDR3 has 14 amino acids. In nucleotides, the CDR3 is TGTGCCAGCAGATCCCCAGGGACGGTCTCGGGAGCTTTCTTT. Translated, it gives CASRSPGTVSGAFF.

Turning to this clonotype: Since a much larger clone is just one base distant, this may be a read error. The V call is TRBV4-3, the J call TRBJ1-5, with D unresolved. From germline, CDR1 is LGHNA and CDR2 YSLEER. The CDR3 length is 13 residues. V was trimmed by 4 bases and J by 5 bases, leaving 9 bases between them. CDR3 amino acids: CASSPNEDQPQHF. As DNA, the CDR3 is TGCGCCAGCAGCCCCAACGAGGATCAGCCCCAGCATTTT.

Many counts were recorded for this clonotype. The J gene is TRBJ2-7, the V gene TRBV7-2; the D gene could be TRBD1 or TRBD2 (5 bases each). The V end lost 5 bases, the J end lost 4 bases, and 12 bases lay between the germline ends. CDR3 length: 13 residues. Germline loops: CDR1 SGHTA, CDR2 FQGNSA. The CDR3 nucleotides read TGTGCCAGCAGCCCAGGGAGAGGATACGAGCAGTACTTC. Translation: CASSPGRGYEQYF.

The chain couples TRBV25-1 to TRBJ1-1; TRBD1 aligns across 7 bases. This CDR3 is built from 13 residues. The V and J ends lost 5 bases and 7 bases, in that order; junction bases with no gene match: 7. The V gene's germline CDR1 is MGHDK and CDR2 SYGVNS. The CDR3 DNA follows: TGTGCCAGCAGTAGGACAGGAGCGTATGAAGCTTTCTTT. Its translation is CASSRTGAYEAFF.

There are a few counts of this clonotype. CDR3 DNA: TGTGCCAGCAGCCCGGAGGGACTGGACGGCTACACCTTC. This codes for CASSPEGLDGYTF. The chain couples TRBV5-5 to TRBJ1-2; TRBD1 is a possible D gene (5 bases). The germline gives CDR1 SGHKS, CDR2 YYEKEE (reference sequence). The CDR3 is 13 amino acids. Trimming shortened V by 4 bases and J by 8 bases, and 15 bases separated the two germline ends.

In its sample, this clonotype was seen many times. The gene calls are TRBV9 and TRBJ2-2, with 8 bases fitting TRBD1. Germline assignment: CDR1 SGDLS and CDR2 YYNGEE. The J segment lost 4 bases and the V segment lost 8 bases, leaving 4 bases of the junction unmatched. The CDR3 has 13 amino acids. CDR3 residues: CASSGTGTGELFF. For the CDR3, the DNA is TGTGCCAGTTCGGGGACAGGCACCGGGGAGCTGTTTTTT.

The CDR3 loop is CASSIGQNQPQYF. The CDR3 region has the DNA TGTGCCAGTAGTATAGGGCAGAATCAGCCCCAGTACTTC. The chain recombines TRBV19 with TRBJ2-5; D gene ambiguous. The CDR3 loop spans 13 amino acids. Per germline, CDR1 LNHDA and CDR2 SQIVND (reference sequence). Deletions cut 1 base from V and 9 bases from J, with 12 bases between.